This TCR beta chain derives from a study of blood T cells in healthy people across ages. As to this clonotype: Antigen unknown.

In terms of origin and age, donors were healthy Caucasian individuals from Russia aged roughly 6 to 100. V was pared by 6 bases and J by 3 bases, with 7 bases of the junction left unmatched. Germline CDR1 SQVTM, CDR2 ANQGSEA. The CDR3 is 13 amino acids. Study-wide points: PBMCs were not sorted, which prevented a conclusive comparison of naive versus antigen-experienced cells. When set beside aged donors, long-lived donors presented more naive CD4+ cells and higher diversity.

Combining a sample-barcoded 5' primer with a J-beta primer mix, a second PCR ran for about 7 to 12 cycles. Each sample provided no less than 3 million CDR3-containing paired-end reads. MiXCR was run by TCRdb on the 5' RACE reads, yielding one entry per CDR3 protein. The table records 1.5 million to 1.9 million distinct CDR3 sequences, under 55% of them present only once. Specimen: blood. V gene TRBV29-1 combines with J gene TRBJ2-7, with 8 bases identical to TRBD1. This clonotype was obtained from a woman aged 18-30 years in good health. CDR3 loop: CSVEDRVHYEQYF. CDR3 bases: TGCAGCGTGGAGGACAGGGTGCACTACGAGCAGTACTTC.